This entry lists 32 T cell receptor beta chains sequenced from one sample in a study of spatial heterogeneity in lung cancer. TCRdb reprocessed the 5' RACE reads with MiXCR, giving one entry per CDR3 protein. The profile shows about 120,000 distinct CDR3 sequences, 11% of them singletons. Documented time point: blood at routine non-recurrence follow-up after resection. Sequences were derived from PBMCs, sampled at follow-up. The source is a female donor with early-stage non-small cell lung cancer.

This clonotype occurred a few times. V usage is TRBV28 and J usage is TRBJ1-5; 7 bases are a match to TRBD1. The germline CDR1 and CDR2 sequences are MDHEN and SYDVKM. The V and J ends lost 6 bases and 1 base, in that order; junction bases with no gene match: 6. The CDR3 consists of 15 residues. CDR3 sequence reads: CASRNRGGSNQPQHF. The CDR3 nucleotides are TGTGCCAGCAGAAACAGGGGTGGGAGCAATCAGCCCCAGCATTTT.

The chain combines TRBV27 with TRBJ2-2, with D unclear. The CDR3 runs to 18 residues. Trimming removed 4 bases from V and 0 bases from J, with 18 bases in between. The germline CDR1 and CDR2 sequences are MNHEY and SMNVEV (reference sequence). CDR3 nucleotides: TGTGCCAGCAGTTCATACTCGGCCCTCCCCGCGAACACCGGGGAGCTGTTTTTT. This sequence encodes CASSSYSALPANTGELFF.

This chain uses TRBV29-1 with TRBJ2-4; 12 bases align to TRBD1. CDR3 length equals 16 residues. V lost 6 bases and J lost 1; bases outside the gene matches: 7. From germline, CDR1 is SQVTM and CDR2 ANQGSEA. In DNA, the CDR3 is TGCAGCGTCGGGGACAGGGGGCGTGGGGCCAAAAACATTCAGTACTTC. This codes for CSVGDRGRGAKNIQYF.

The chain couples TRBV28 to TRBJ1-6, with D possibly matching TRBD1 (6 bases). Trimming removed 0 bases from V and 9 bases from J, with 15 bases in between. Germline V gene lookup returns CDR1 MDHEN and CDR2 SYDVKM. This CDR3 contains 16 residues. The DNA for the CDR3 is TGTGCCAGCAGTTTATGGAGGTGGCAGGGGAGTTCACCCCTCCACTTT. Translating it yields CASSLWRWQGSSPLHF.

This clonotype was seen many times. This chain uses TRBV20-1 with TRBJ2-2; TRBD2 matches at 11 bases. V lost 1 base to trimming and J lost 7 bases; unmatched junction nucleotides: 2. Germline CDR1 is DFQATT and CDR2 is SNEGSKA (reference sequence). This CDR3 comprises 14 residues. The CDR3 bases are TGCAGTGCTAGAGTTGGACTAGCGGGCGGGGAGCTGTTTTTT. Its protein product is CSARVGLAGGELFF.

This chain joins TRBV7-3 and TRBJ2-2, with a weak D call TRBD2 (5 bases). In germline, CDR1 is SGHTA, CDR2 FQGTGA. The CDR3 covers 15 residues. With 3 bases removed from V and 4 bases from J, the gap between germline ends came to 12 bases. The CDR3 bases are TGTGCCAGCAGCTTCACTGGCCGGGGCACCGGGGAGCTGTTTTTT. As protein: CASSFTGRGTGELFF.

This clonotype was seen a handful of times. The rearrangement links TRBV11-2 to TRBJ2-2; 7 positions agree with TRBD1. Germline lookup yields CDR1 SGHAT and CDR2 FQNNGV. The CDR3 sequence is 16 residues long. Unmatched junction bases numbered 11, after V lost 4 bases and J lost 6 bases. CDR3 DNA: TGTGCCAGCAGCTGGACAGGCCCGGGAAACGCCGGGGAGCTGTTTTTT. Translating it yields CASSWTGPGNAGELFF.

This clonotype turned up a few times. CDR3 sequence (DNA): TGTGCCAGCAGTTCGGGACCGGGACAGGGGCCAGATACGCAGTATTTT. Residues: CASSSGPGQGPDTQYF. V gene TRBV12-3 or TRBV12-4 combines with J gene TRBJ2-3; 10 nucleotides line up with TRBD1. This CDR3 has 16 residues. V gave up 4 bases and J gave up 4 bases; unmatched junction bases: 8.

The chain combines TRBV12-3 or TRBV12-4 with TRBJ2-2; 11 bases agree with TRBD2. CDR3 length equals 18 residues. V lost 5 bases to trimming and J lost 5 bases; unmatched junction nucleotides: 13. CDR3: CASSPTRLAGGRTGELFF. The CDR3 DNA reads TGTGCCAGCAGTCCGACACGGCTAGCGGGAGGCAGGACCGGGGAGCTGTTTTTT.

This clonotype was observed a few times. This chain connects TRBV27 to TRBJ2-7; D remains ambiguous. The CDR3 is made up of 11 amino acids. Germline CDR1 MNHEY, CDR2 SMNVEV (reference sequence). V was shortened by 6 bases and J by 6 bases, with 9 bases between the two germline ends. CDR3 nucleotide sequence: TGTGCCAGCAGCAGATTCTCCGAGCAGTACTTC. Translation gives CASSRFSEQYF.

Many counts were recorded for this clonotype. The gene calls are TRBV4-1 and TRBJ1-3, with D hard to call. Trimming removed 1 base at V and 0 bases at J, with 10 bases between. The length of the CDR3 is 16 residues. The germline gives CDR1 MGHRA, CDR2 YSYEKL. CDR3 loop: CASSQGPRHSGNTIYF. CDR3 DNA: TGCGCCAGCAGCCAAGGACCGCGACACTCTGGAAACACCATATATTTT.

The table lists this clonotype with a few counts. The junction shows a germline mismatch at one end, possibly a read error. This chain uses TRBV2 with TRBJ2-2, with TRBD2 as a possible D gene (5 bases). CDR3 length: 14 amino acids. Looked up from germline, CDR1 is SNHLY and CDR2 is FYNNEI. CDR3: CASREGLYTGELFF. Here the CDR3 DNA reads TGTGCCAGCAGAGAAGGACTCTACACCGGGGAGCTGTTTTTT.

This sequence joins TRBV10-3 and TRBJ2-7; D unclear. This CDR3 contains 13 residues. Germline V gene data show CDR1 as ENHRY and CDR2 as SYGVKD. Trimming left V 7 bases short and J 5 bases short, with 15 bases between. CDR3 loop: CAINTVMYHEQYF. The CDR3 DNA follows: TGTGCCATCAACACAGTCATGTACCACGAGCAGTACTTC.

This clonotype showed up just a few times. The chain recombines TRBV11-1 with TRBJ2-2; D is ambiguous. The germline gives CDR1 SGHAT, CDR2 FQDESV (reference sequence). Trimming stripped 3 bases from V and 4 bases from J, with 15 bases between. The CDR3 extends over 16 amino acids. CDR3 amino acids: CASSLDTGRTTGELFF. CDR3 nucleotides: TGTGCCAGCAGCTTGGATACCGGACGGACCACCGGGGAGCTGTTTTTT.

In this sample, this clonotype turned up a few times. This chain links TRBV12-3 or TRBV12-4 with TRBJ2-5; 8 bases map to TRBD2. The length of the CDR3 is 14 residues. V was pared by 4 bases and J by 5 bases, with 6 bases of the junction left unmatched. The chain's CDR3 is CASSSQAGAETQYF. CDR3 sequence (DNA): TGTGCCAGCAGTTCCCAAGCGGGGGCTGAGACCCAGTACTTC.

This clonotype has more than one count but fewer than ten. The chain recombines TRBV11-3 with TRBJ2-1; D perhaps matches TRBD2 (5 bases). The CDR3 extends over 13 amino acids. In germline, CDR1 is SGHNT, CDR2 YENEEA. Trimming stripped 4 bases from V and 5 bases from J, with 9 bases between. CDR3 nucleotide sequence: TGTGCCAGCAGCTCGATTAGCGACAATGAGCAGTTCTTC. It codes for CASSSISDNEQFF.

This clonotype has just a few counts. The chain combines TRBV5-4 with TRBJ2-1; 14 bases match TRBD2. This CDR3 has 17 residues. The germline gives CDR1 SGHNT, CDR2 YYREEE (reference sequence). The ends lost 4 bases at V and 7 bases at J; junction bases unmatched: 10. CDR3 nucleotides: TGTGCCAGCAGCAAATCGGGACTAGCGGGAGATTGGAATGAGCAGTTCTTC. As protein: CASSKSGLAGDWNEQFF.

This clonotype was seen a few times. Written as DNA, the CDR3 is TGTGCCAGCACCGGGACTAGCGGGAGGCCGGGGTACAATGAGCAGTTCTTC. It encodes CASTGTSGRPGYNEQFF. The chain employs TRBV7-2 and TRBJ2-1, with 15 bases matching TRBD2. V dropped 7 bases and J dropped 4; count of bases not matched to a gene: 8. There are 17 residues in the CDR3. CDR1 is SGHTA and CDR2 is FQGNSA in the germline V gene.

The chain has TRBV7-8 and TRBJ2-4; the match to TRBD1 covers 10 bases. Germline V gene lookup returns CDR1 SGHVS and CDR2 FQNEAQ. The CDR3 contains 16 residues. V shed 5 bases and J 1 base; nucleotides not matched to a gene: 5. The CDR3 region is CASSGTGAPAKNIQYF. The CDR3 region has the DNA TGTGCCAGCAGCGGGACAGGGGCGCCGGCCAAAAACATTCAGTACTTC.

This clonotype came up many times. The chain recombines TRBV12-3 or TRBV12-4 with TRBJ1-5; D unresolved. There are 15 residues in the CDR3. V lost 1 base and J 2 bases, leaving 9 bases between the germline ends. The CDR3 region has the DNA TGTGCCAGCAGTTTAGGCCTCCTTGGCAATCAGCCCCAGCATTTT. Translated: CASSLGLLGNQPQHF.

There are many counts of this clonotype. This chain links TRBV24-1 with TRBJ2-7; D perhaps matches TRBD2 (5 bases). The CDR3 is 14 residues long. Germline V gives CDR1 KGHDR, CDR2 SFDVKD. V was shortened by 7 bases and J by 6 bases, with 18 bases between the two germline ends. The CDR3 DNA is TGTGCCACCAGACTCCACGAGGGCGGTCTCGAGCAGTACTTC. Protein sequence: CATRLHEGGLEQYF.

This clonotype was observed a few times. The rearrangement links TRBV14 to TRBJ2-3; D possibly corresponds to TRBD2 (6 bases). The CDR3 is 13 amino acids. Per the germline V gene, CDR1 is SGHDN and CDR2 is FVKESK. V was shortened by 4 bases and J by 9 bases, with 14 bases between the two germline ends. CDR3 region: CASSPFDGGTQYF. The CDR3 region has the DNA TGTGCCAGCAGCCCTTTCGACGGAGGGACGCAGTATTTT.

This clonotype has only a few counts. This chain connects TRBV19 to TRBJ2-1; TRBD1 aligns across 8 bases. CDR3 length equals 14 residues. CDR1 and CDR2 from the germline V gene are LNHDA and SQIVND (reference sequence). After removal of 5 bases from V and 1 base from J, the junction contained 1 base not matched to a gene. CDR3 protein: CASSDRGSYNEQFF. DNA of the CDR3: TGTGCCAGTAGTGACAGGGGATCCTACAATGAGCAGTTCTTC.

This clonotype was picked up many times. The chain carries TRBV27 and TRBJ2-5, with D perhaps matching TRBD2 (6 bases). V was pared by 6 bases and J by 2 bases, with 10 bases between. The CDR3 spans 13 residues. Germline lookup yields CDR1 MNHEY and CDR2 SMNVEV (reference sequence). As DNA, the CDR3 is TGTGCCAGCAGGCCTGGGGGGCAAGAGACCCAGTACTTC. Amino acid sequence: CASRPGGQETQYF.

The V call is TRBV18, the J call TRBJ1-1, with D hard to call. The germline V gene encodes CDR1 KGHSH and CDR2 LQKENI. Trimming removed 0 bases at V and 1 base at J, with 9 bases between. This CDR3 is built from 15 residues. The CDR3 here is CASSPPNGENTEAFF. The CDR3 bases are TGTGCCAGCTCACCACCGAACGGAGAGAACACTGAAGCTTTCTTT.

This clonotype was recorded a few times. The V gene is TRBV9, the J gene TRBJ1-4; D not resolved. Germline V lookup: CDR1 SGDLS, CDR2 YYNGEE. V dropped 0 bases and J dropped 7 bases, with 7 bases sitting between them. This CDR3 region has 13 residues. The CDR3 spells CASSVGIGEKLFF. The CDR3 DNA reads as TGTGCCAGCAGCGTAGGAATCGGTGAAAAACTGTTTTTT.

The genes are TRBV28 and TRBJ2-2; 7 positions agree with TRBD1. The CDR3 runs to 16 residues. With 5 bases clipped from V and 6 bases from J, the junction kept 12 bases outside the gene matches. Germline CDR1 is MDHEN and CDR2 is SYDVKM. For the CDR3, the DNA is TGTGCCAGCAGTCCGAGAGACAGGGTGCTTTCCGGGGAGCTGTTTTTT. Its protein is CASSPRDRVLSGELFF.

This clonotype turned up a few times. This chain connects TRBV14 to TRBJ1-5; D gene uncertain. The CDR3 covers 12 residues. The germline V and J ends were trimmed by 1 base and 6 bases, with 4 bases remaining between them. Germline values: CDR1 SGHDN, CDR2 FVKESK. CDR3 sequence reads: CASSQGIQPQHF. Here the CDR3 DNA reads TGTGCCAGCAGCCAAGGCATTCAGCCCCAGCATTTT.

The genes are TRBV10-3 and TRBJ1-1; D not resolved. The CDR3 is 15 residues long. Germline V gene lookup returns CDR1 ENHRY and CDR2 SYGVKD. Trimming took 3 bases from V and 1 from J, leaving 12 bases between them. The CDR3 DNA is TGTGCCATCAGTGATACCGGGAAGACGAACACTGAAGCTTTCTTT. It is translated as CAISDTGKTNTEAFF.

In this sample, this clonotype turned up a few times. V gene TRBV27 combines with J gene TRBJ1-5; perhaps TRBD1 as D (6 bases). V dropped 4 bases and J dropped 3 bases, with 13 bases sitting between them. The germline CDR1 and CDR2 sequences are MNHEY and SMNVEV (reference sequence). The CDR3 spans 15 residues. CDR3 sequence (DNA): TGTGCCAGCAGTTACAAACAGGGTTCCAATCAGCCCCAGCATTTT. Its translation is CASSYKQGSNQPQHF.

This clonotype has a handful of counts. The V gene is TRBV6-1, the J gene TRBJ1-1; 7 bases match TRBD1. The CDR3 is 15 amino acids. The germline V gene has CDR1 MNHNS and CDR2 SASEGT. The trim removed 6 bases at V and 0 bases at J, leaving 7 bases unmatched. CDR3 in amino acids: CASRRDSFMNTEAFF. CDR3 sequence (DNA): TGTGCCAGCAGGAGGGACAGTTTCATGAACACTGAAGCTTTCTTT.

In this sample, this clonotype turned up a few times. This rearrangement joins TRBV7-2 to TRBJ2-1, with a weak D call TRBD1 (6 bases). The CDR3 sequence is 16 residues long. Germline lookup yields CDR1 SGHTA and CDR2 FQGNSA. Trimming shortened V by 5 bases and J by 7 bases, and 21 bases separated the two germline ends. The CDR3, as DNA: TGTGCCAGCAGCCCCCCCCAGCGGCTCCAGGGGAATGAGCAGTTCTTC. Its protein is CASSPPQRLQGNEQFF. The full variable domain, completed using reference TRBV7-2 and TRBJ2-1, is GAGVSQSPSNKVTEKGKDVELRCDPISGHTALYWYRQSLGQGLEFLIYFQGNSAPDKSGLPSDRFSAERTGGSVSTLTIQRTQQEDSAVYLCASSPPQRLQGNEQFFGPGTRLTVL.